This T cell receptor beta chain was identified during a study of blood T cell repertoires in COVID-19. V dropped 4 bases and J dropped 3 bases, with 16 bases sitting between them. CDR3 length: 16 amino acids. This table comes from immunoSEQ multiplex PCR, and its TCRdb copy is limited to in-frame clones, with some not included. The sample carries hundreds of thousands of clones, roughly 89% recorded once. Participant ages covered roughly 18 to 90 years across about 25 US areas. Participants reported their clinical history, and cohort assignment relied on those reports. Recovered status applied to Cohort 3 donors who had two consecutive negative PCRs. It also applied to those with clearance or with symptom resolution.

The V and J genes are TRBV23-1 and TRBJ1-5; no reliable D call. TRBV23-1 is reported as an ORF; its role is uncertain. The sample consisted of PBMCs or T cells enriched from blood (not recorded which). The receptor was isolated from a woman between 25 and 40 years old who had recovered from COVID-19. DNA for the CDR3: TGCGCCAGCAGTCCCATAAAAGGGAGCCACAATCAGCCCCAGCATTTT. Translated, it gives CASSPIKGSHNQPQHF.